These 29 T cell receptor beta chains originate from one sample sequenced in a study of T and B cells in COVID-19 patients. From blood, about 240-500 ng of genomic DNA served as TRB template. Multiplex PCR with BIOMED2 TRB-A/B primer pools amplified TRB rearrangements. One entry per CDR3 protein, called by TCRdb with MiXCR from the multiplex PCR reads. The sample holds about 5,100 distinct CDR3 sequences; roughly 26% are singletons and the top ten take 30% to 45%. The specimen was blood. The receptors shown here come from a human donor with active COVID-19.

By sample share, this clonotype is medium-sized. The gene calls are TRBV5-6 and TRBJ2-2, with D maybe TRBD1 (6 bases). Germline lookup yields CDR1 SGHDT and CDR2 YYEEEE. The CDR3 is made up of 15 amino acids. Trimming stripped 1 base from V and 1 base from J, with 8 bases between. This CDR3 reads CASSLSRGNTGELFF. The CDR3 region has the DNA TGTGCCAGCAGCTTGTCCAGGGGGAACACCGGGGAGCTGTTTTTT.

Comment on this clonotype: A much larger clone lies one base from this, so it may be a read error. The V and J genes are TRBV27 and TRBJ2-7; D remains ambiguous. The CDR3 loop spans 13 amino acids. Germline V CDR1 and CDR2: MNHEY, SMNVEV (reference sequence). The CDR3 DNA is TGTGCCAGCAGTTTATCTATTAGCAACGAGAAGTACTTC. Translating it yields CASSLSISNEKYF.

The rearrangement uses TRBV7-9 and TRBJ2-1; the match to TRBD2 covers 13 bases. Germline values: CDR1 SEHNR, CDR2 FQNEAQ (reference sequence). The CDR3 runs 17 residues. Losses at the gene ends were 4 bases for V and 6 bases for J; bases not matched to a gene: 9. The CDR3 DNA is TGTGCCAGCAGCTCCACCTTCGGACTAGCGGGGGTCAATGAGCAGTTCTTC. Translated, it gives CASSSTFGLAGVNEQFF.

Remarks on this clonotype: The junction differs from germline at one of its ends, possibly a read error. The chain uses TRBV5-4 and TRBJ2-7, with D perhaps being TRBD1 or TRBD2 (7 bases each). The length of the CDR3 is 14 residues. The V gene's germline CDR1 is SGHNT and CDR2 YYREEE (reference sequence). The CDR3 DNA sequence: TGCGCCAGCAGCAGCGGGGACAGATACTACGAGCAGTACTTC. It translates to CASSSGDRYYEQYF.

V and J are TRBV6-2 or TRBV6-3 and TRBJ2-7, with TRBD2 matching over 9 bases. V dropped 2 bases and J dropped 5; count of bases not matched to a gene: 7. This CDR3 has 15 residues. From germline, CDR1 is MNHEY and CDR2 SVGEGT. CDR3 nucleotides: TGTGCCAGCAGTTACCCGATTAGCGGGAGAGACGAGCAGTACTTC. Protein sequence: CASSYPISGRDEQYF.

This clonotype is medium-sized. V gene TRBV5-1 combines with J gene TRBJ2-3; D is unclear. Germline loops: CDR1 SGHRS, CDR2 YFSETQ. Trimming shortened V by 4 bases and J by 6 bases, and 12 bases separated the two germline ends. The CDR3 is made up of 13 amino acids. This CDR3 is CASSTPDGDTQYF. The CDR3 DNA reads as TGCGCCAGCAGCACCCCGGACGGTGATACGCAGTATTTT.

Sample share makes this clonotype medium-sized. The rearrangement uses TRBV6-4 and TRBJ2-3; a weak D match, TRBD1 (5 bases). Trimming took 3 bases from V and 0 from J, leaving 7 bases between them. This CDR3 spans 14 amino acids. Germline lookup yields CDR1 MRHNA and CDR2 SNTAGT. The CDR3 DNA follows: TGTGCCAGCAGTGAGAAGGGGAGCACAGATACGCAGTATTTT. It is translated as CASSEKGSTDTQYF.

This clonotype was recorded a few times. In DNA form, the CDR3 reads TGTGCCAGCAGCTTTGACAGGGGGCGCGTAGGTCCCTCTGGAAACACCATATATTTT. Translated: CASSFDRGRVGPSGNTIYF. The rearrangement links TRBV5-5 to TRBJ1-3, with TRBD1 matching over 10 bases. The V gene end was trimmed by 2 bases and the J gene end by 0 bases; junction bases not matched to a gene: 11. The CDR3 length is 19 residues. Germline CDR1 is SGHKS and CDR2 is YYEKEE (reference sequence). The full variable domain, completed using reference TRBV5-5 and TRBJ1-3, is DAGVTQSPTHLIKTRGQQVTLRCSPISGHKSVSWYQQVLGQGPQFIFQYYEKEERGRGNFPDRFSARQFPNYSSELNVNALLLGDSALYLCASSFDRGRVGPSGNTIYFGEGSWLTVV.

The chain carries TRBV24-1 and TRBJ2-5, with 7 positions matching TRBD2. Germline CDR1 is KGHDR and CDR2 is SFDVKD. V trimming: 5 bases; J trimming: 4 bases; junction bases outside the gene matches: 3. This CDR3 spans 13 amino acids. The CDR3 sequence is CATSGGGGETQYF. DNA for the CDR3: TGTGCCACCAGTGGCGGGGGAGGAGAGACCCAGTACTTC.

The chain combines TRBV20-1 with TRBJ2-7; 7 bases line up with TRBD1. V dropped 0 bases and J dropped 7; count of bases not matched to a gene: 12. The CDR3 is 15 amino acids. In germline, CDR1 is DFQATT, CDR2 SNEGSKA (reference sequence). CDR3 bases: TGCAGTGCTAGAGACCCGACAGGGCCAGGAGAGGAGCAGTACTTC. The encoded protein is CSARDPTGPGEEQYF.

This clonotype is categorized as medium-sized. The chain couples TRBV7-6 to TRBJ2-3; D gene uncertain. Deletions cut 5 bases from V and 2 bases from J, with 11 bases between. Germline V gives CDR1 SGHVS, CDR2 FNYEAQ. There are 14 residues in the CDR3. The CDR3 spells CASSPRLPTDTQYF. The CDR3 nucleotides are TGTGCCAGCAGCCCTAGGCTACCCACAGATACGCAGTATTTT.

By frequency in the sample, this clonotype is medium-sized (0.01 to 0.1%). The CDR3 DNA sequence: TGTGCCAGCAGTTTCTGGGGACGGAGCACCGGGGAGCTGTTTTTT. This translates into CASSFWGRSTGELFF. The chain is built from TRBV27 and TRBJ2-2; D possibly uses TRBD1 or TRBD2 (5 bases each). CDR3 size: 15 residues. The V and J ends lost 3 bases and 4 bases respectively, with 12 bases between them. Germline V gives CDR1 MNHEY, CDR2 SMNVEV (reference sequence).

This clonotype turned up a few times. V usage is TRBV6-1 and J usage is TRBJ1-1, with TRBD1 as a possible D gene (5 bases). CDR3 size: 13 residues. Trimming took off 8 bases at V and 0 bases at J, with 10 bases between the two ends. Germline CDR1 and CDR2: MNHNS and SASEGT. CDR3 DNA sequence: TGTGCCAGCCAGGGACTGCTGAACACTGAAGCTTTCTTT. Encoded protein: CASQGLLNTEAFF.

Comments on this clonotype: Being one base from a much bigger clone, this may be a read error. The chain links TRBV6-5 to TRBJ1-2, with TRBD1 as a possible D gene (6 bases). Germline CDR1 and CDR2: MNHEY and SVGAGI. This CDR3 is built from 14 residues. Between the trimmed V and J ends, which lost 4 bases and 10 bases, there was a span of 19 bases. The CDR3 DNA follows: TGTGCCAGCAGTTTCGACAGGAGCTGGCGCGACTACACCTTC. Its translation is CASSFDRSWRDYTF.

This clonotype is medium-sized. This chain joins TRBV5-6 and TRBJ2-1; D may correspond to TRBD1 or TRBD2 (5 bases each). V lost 7 bases to trimming and J lost 8 bases, with 16 bases between them. Per germline, CDR1 SGHDT and CDR2 YYEEEE. The CDR3 runs to 13 residues. CDR3 nucleotide sequence: TGTGCCAGCGGTGGTCGGGACGGGCATGAGCAGTTCTTC. The encoded protein is CASGGRDGHEQFF.

This clonotype was counted a single time. The germline gene is not matched at one end of the junction; a read error may be the cause. This chain uses TRBV4-3 with TRBJ1-2, with 7 bases identical to TRBD1. Germline V gives CDR1 LGHNA, CDR2 YSLEER. CDR3 length: 15 amino acids. The CDR3 protein is CASSQGQTGIYGYTF. DNA for the CDR3: TGTGCCAGCAGCCAGGGTCAGACAGGGATTTATGGCTACACCTTC.

In its sample, this clonotype was seen a few times. The chain carries TRBV6-4 and TRBJ2-3, with TRBD2 identical over 7 bases. Germline-derived CDR1 and CDR2 are MRHNA and SNTAGT. The trim removed 0 bases at V and 0 bases at J, leaving 0 bases unmatched. There are 15 residues in the CDR3. Written as DNA, the CDR3 is TGTGCCAGCAGTGACTCAGCGGGAAGCACAGATACGCAGTATTTT. Translated: CASSDSAGSTDTQYF.

DNA for the CDR3: TGTGCCAGCAGCTTAGTTTGGGGCGAGCAGCCCCAGCATTTT. This encodes CASSLVWGEQPQHF. The rearrangement links TRBV7-2 to TRBJ1-5, with a weak D call TRBD1 (5 bases). This CDR3 contains 14 residues. V was clipped by 1 base and J by 7 bases, with 11 bases between them. The germline V gene encodes CDR1 SGHTA and CDR2 FQGNSA.

In this sample, this clonotype is medium-sized. This sequence joins TRBV5-1 and TRBJ2-3; D is possibly TRBD1 or TRBD2 (6 bases each). The CDR3 is 14 residues long. V lost 0 bases to trimming and J lost 4 bases, with 9 bases between them. CDR1 and CDR2 (germline): SGHRS, YFSETQ. As DNA, the CDR3 is TGCGCCAGCAGCTTGGAGGGGGGCGCAGATACGCAGTATTTT. It encodes CASSLEGGADTQYF.

This clonotype showed up just a few times. The rearrangement joins TRBV5-4 to TRBJ1-2; D is undetermined. Germline-derived CDR1 and CDR2 are SGHNT and YYREEE (reference sequence). CDR3 size: 13 residues. Trimming left V 0 bases short and J 4 bases short, with 7 bases between. CDR3 DNA: TGTGCCAGCAGCTTGGGGGGAAGCTATGGCTACACCTTC. Translation gives CASSLGGSYGYTF.

This clonotype is medium-sized (0.01 to 0.1%) in the sample. This sequence joins TRBV27 and TRBJ2-3; D call uncertain. V dropped 2 bases and J dropped 2 bases, with 14 bases sitting between them. This CDR3 contains 16 residues. Germline V gene sequence: CDR1 MNHEY, CDR2 SMNVEV (reference sequence). CDR3 DNA: TGTGCCAGCAGTTTAGGGCAGCCGATCCTCACAGATACGCAGTATTTT. Protein: CASSLGQPILTDTQYF.

By share, this clonotype ranks as medium-sized (0.01 to 0.1%). The J gene is TRBJ2-2, the V gene TRBV29-1; 9 bases align to TRBD1. Germline CDR1 is SQVTM and CDR2 is ANQGSEA. CDR3 length equals 14 residues. Unmatched junction bases numbered 7, after V lost 8 bases and J lost 3 bases. The CDR3 spells CSITQGADTGELFF. The CDR3 region has the DNA TGCAGCATCACACAGGGGGCAGACACCGGGGAGCTGTTTTTT.

The chain employs TRBV6-4 and TRBJ2-3; 8 bases line up with TRBD1. The CDR3 loop spans 14 amino acids. Germline-derived CDR1 and CDR2 are MRHNA and SNTAGT. After removal of 8 bases from V and 0 bases from J, the junction contained 4 bases not matched to a gene. CDR3 protein: CASGRDRSTDTQYF. The CDR3 nucleotides are TGTGCCAGCGGGCGGGACAGGAGCACAGATACGCAGTATTTT.

By sample share, this clonotype is medium-sized (0.01 to 0.1%). V usage is TRBV18 and J usage is TRBJ2-1; D call uncertain. CDR3 size: 13 residues. Trimming stripped 8 bases from V and 8 bases from J, with 16 bases between. Looked up from germline, CDR1 is KGHSH and CDR2 is LQKENI. CDR3 sequence: CASAERGVYEQFF. The CDR3 DNA reads as TGTGCCAGCGCCGAACGTGGGGTTTATGAGCAGTTCTTC.

The chain couples TRBV4-3 to TRBJ1-5; perhaps TRBD1 as D (5 bases). The CDR3 length is 15 residues. Germline values: CDR1 LGHNA, CDR2 YSLEER. With 0 bases removed from V and 9 bases from J, the gap between germline ends came to 15 bases. CDR3 DNA sequence: TGCGCCAGCAGCCAAGATCCGGGGGGAATCATGCCCCAGCATTTT. Protein sequence: CASSQDPGGIMPQHF.

This clonotype was counted between two and nine times. The chain recombines TRBV5-1 with TRBJ2-5, with 7 bases identical to TRBD1. The CDR3 has 13 residues. CDR1 and CDR2 from the germline V gene are SGHRS and YFSETQ. With 4 bases clipped from V and 3 bases from J, the junction kept 3 bases outside the gene matches. For the CDR3, the DNA is TGCGCCAGCAGCGTCGACAGGGAAGAGACCCAGTACTTC. Its protein product is CASSVDREETQYF.

By share of the sample, this clonotype is medium-sized. For the CDR3, the DNA is TGTGCCACCCAACGGGGGAGCACAGATACGCAGTATTTT. It encodes CATQRGSTDTQYF. The rearrangement uses TRBV15 and TRBJ2-3, with D possibly being TRBD2 (6 bases). Trimming removed 8 bases from V and 0 bases from J, with 9 bases in between. The CDR3 spans 13 residues. Germline V gene data show CDR1 as LNHNV and CDR2 as YYDKDF (reference sequence).

The chain employs TRBV6-2 or TRBV6-3 and TRBJ1-4; 8 nucleotides match TRBD1. J was trimmed by 1 base and V by 5 bases; bases with no gene match: 3. The germline V gene encodes CDR1 MNHEY and CDR2 SVGEGT. CDR3 length: 15 amino acids. The CDR3 DNA sequence: TGTGCCAGCAGTACTACAGGGGGAACTAATGAAAAACTGTTTTTT. This sequence encodes CASSTTGGTNEKLFF.

A few counts support this clonotype. The chain is built from TRBV27 and TRBJ1-6; the match to TRBD1 covers 8 bases. The CDR3 is made up of 16 amino acids. V lost 6 bases, J lost 0 bases, and 4 bases stayed unmatched. Per germline, CDR1 MNHEY and CDR2 SMNVEV (reference sequence). The chain's CDR3 is CASSRDRSSYNSPLHF. The DNA for the CDR3 is TGTGCCAGCAGCCGGGACAGGAGCTCCTATAATTCACCCCTCCACTTT.